These T cell receptor beta chains were read from a single sample in a study of shared clonotypes between healthy human individuals. Clones were sequenced by immunoSEQ multiplex PCR, and TCRdb holds only the in-frame ones, with some missing. The sample contains around 610,000 clones, approximately 96% of which appear only once. Sequenced sample: naive CD8+ T cells sorted from blood. All receptors come from a woman in her thirties in good health. Each CDR3 is given with its conserved first and last residue. The D gene is left open where the match is weak. Part of the rows lack a size; the others show once, few, many or a class for expanded clones.

clone_size: NA; d_call: NA; j_call: TRBJ2-1; v_call: TRBV5-6; cdr3_nt: TGTGCCAGCAGCTCCGGGACTCCCAATGAGCAGTTCTTC; cdr3_aa: CASSSGTPNEQFF
clone_size: NA; d_call: TRBD1; j_call: TRBJ2-7; v_call: TRBV25-1; cdr3_nt: TGTGCCAGCAGTGCCGGGACAGGATCCTACGAGCAGTACTTC; cdr3_aa: CASSAGTGSYEQYF
clone_size: NA; d_call: TRBD2; j_call: TRBJ2-7; v_call: TRBV5-4; cdr3_nt: TGTGCCAGCAGCTTTCGGGGCGGGAGCTACGAGCAGTACTTC; cdr3_aa: CASSFRGGSYEQYF
clone_size: NA; d_call: NA; j_call: TRBJ1-1; v_call: TRBV6-5; cdr3_nt: TGTGCCAGCAGTTACTCAGAGAACACTGAAGCTTTCTTT; cdr3_aa: CASSYSENTEAFF
clone_size: NA; d_call: TRBD2; j_call: TRBJ2-1; v_call: TRBV29-1; cdr3_nt: TGCAGCGTTGAAAGCGGGAAAAGCTCCTACAATGAGCAGTTCTTC; cdr3_aa: CSVESGKSSYNEQFF
clone_size: NA; d_call: TRBD1; j_call: TRBJ2-7; v_call: TRBV7-9; cdr3_nt: TGTGCCAGCAGCTACCGAGAGGGGACAGGGATGCCCGAGCAGTACTTC; cdr3_aa: CASSYREGTGMPEQYF
clone_size: NA; d_call: NA; j_call: TRBJ2-1; v_call: TRBV7-9; cdr3_nt: TGTGCCAGCAGCTTGGGGACGGGATCCTACAATGAGCAGTTCTTC; cdr3_aa: CASSLGTGSYNEQFF
clone_size: NA; d_call: NA; j_call: TRBJ1-2; v_call: TRBV16; cdr3_nt: TGTGCCAGCAGCCAATCCCCGCAAATCTATGGCTACACCTTC; cdr3_aa: CASSQSPQIYGYTF
clone_size: NA; d_call: TRBD1; j_call: TRBJ1-2; v_call: TRBV27; cdr3_nt: TGTGCCAGCAGAGGGACAGGGGGTGGCTACACCTTC; cdr3_aa: CASRGTGGGYTF
clone_size: once; d_call: TRBD1; j_call: TRBJ2-7; v_call: TRBV27; cdr3_nt: TGTGCCAGCAGTCGGACAGGGGGATCCTACGAGCAGTACTTC; cdr3_aa: CASSRTGGSYEQYF
clone_size: NA; d_call: TRBD2; j_call: TRBJ2-1; v_call: TRBV4-1; cdr3_nt: TGCGCCAGCAGCCTCGGACTAGCGGGAGACGAGCAGTTCTTC; cdr3_aa: CASSLGLAGDEQFF
clone_size: NA; d_call: NA; j_call: TRBJ2-3; v_call: TRBV6-1; cdr3_nt: TGTGCCAGCAGTGAGTTAGGACAGAGCCACACAGATACGCAGTATTTT; cdr3_aa: CASSELGQSHTDTQYF
clone_size: NA; d_call: TRBD2; j_call: TRBJ2-1; v_call: TRBV4-1; cdr3_nt: TGCGCCAGCAGTTTGACCGGGACTATTAGCCCCTACAATGAGCAGTTCTTC; cdr3_aa: CASSLTGTISPYNEQFF
clone_size: NA; d_call: NA; j_call: TRBJ2-1; v_call: TRBV9; cdr3_nt: TGTGCCAGCAGCCCTCGGTTAGCAGATACCGCTGAGCAGTTCTTC; cdr3_aa: CASSPRLADTAEQFF
clone_size: NA; d_call: TRBD2; j_call: TRBJ2-2; v_call: TRBV2; cdr3_nt: TGTGCCAGCAGTGCGACTAGCGCCGTGGCTTATGCCGGGGAGCTGTTTTTT; cdr3_aa: CASSATSAVAYAGELFF
clone_size: NA; d_call: NA; j_call: TRBJ2-1; v_call: TRBV4-1; cdr3_nt: TGCGCCAGCAGGTATAGGGATGAGCAGTTCTTC; cdr3_aa: CASRYRDEQFF
clone_size: NA; d_call: NA; j_call: TRBJ2-7; v_call: TRBV2; cdr3_nt: TGTGCCAGCAGTACCGGGGCCAACTACGAGCAGTACTTC; cdr3_aa: CASSTGANYEQYF
clone_size: NA; d_call: NA; j_call: TRBJ2-3; v_call: TRBV7-9; cdr3_nt: TGTGCCAGCAGCTTTGGGGCAGGAACAGATACGCAGTATTTT; cdr3_aa: CASSFGAGTDTQYF
clone_size: NA; d_call: NA; j_call: TRBJ1-2; v_call: TRBV28; cdr3_nt: TGTGCCAGCAGTCCCACTGGGTTGGGGGAGGGAGGGCCCTATGGCTACACCTTC; cdr3_aa: CASSPTGLGEGGPYGYTF
clone_size: NA; d_call: NA; j_call: TRBJ1-1; v_call: TRBV11-2; cdr3_nt: TGTGCCAGCAGACGAAGCCGGGCCACTGAAGCTTTCTTT; cdr3_aa: CASRRSRATEAFF
clone_size: NA; d_call: NA; j_call: TRBJ1-2; v_call: TRBV6-5; cdr3_nt: TGTGCCAGCAGTTACTCGAGGGGGGAGTCAAACTATGGCTACACCTTC; cdr3_aa: CASSYSRGESNYGYTF
clone_size: NA; d_call: NA; j_call: TRBJ1-1; v_call: TRBV28; cdr3_nt: TGTGCCAGCTCTACAGAGAACACTGAAGCTTTCTTT; cdr3_aa: CASSTENTEAFF
clone_size: NA; d_call: NA; j_call: TRBJ2-7; v_call: TRBV28; cdr3_nt: TGTGCCAGCAGTTCCCTCACCCGGGCCCTCTACGAGCAGTACTTC; cdr3_aa: CASSSLTRALYEQYF